A single sample gave rise to the 13 T cell receptor beta chains below, sequenced in a study of follicular helper T cells after annual influenza vaccination. Indicated time point: 2015-2016 season, 7 days after influenza vaccination. Sequencing used immunoSEQ multiplex PCR; TCRdb keeps in-frame clones, though not all of them. The sample gives several thousand clones, roughly 83% of which show up once; roughly 1.6% is in the top ten. Here the sequenced sample was CXCR5+ CD38- circulating T follicular helper cells from blood, taken 7 days after influenza vaccination. Subset: circulating Tfh, non-naive CD4+CXCR5+PD-1+ (ICOS+CD38+ or ICOS-CD38-). The origin of the receptors is an adult who received the influenza vaccine.

The chain joins TRBV19 to TRBJ2-2, with 10 bases fitting TRBD1. The germline V gene has CDR1 LNHDA and CDR2 SQIVND (reference sequence). The CDR3 spans 15 residues. V was pared by 8 bases and J by 7 bases, with 10 bases of the junction left unmatched. In DNA, the CDR3 is TGTGCCAGTGCGAGGGACAGGGGAAGGATCGGGGAGCTGTTTTTT. The encoded protein is CASARDRGRIGELFF.

CDR3 DNA: TGCAGCGGGTTAAGCGGGAGGACCTACGAGCAGTACTTC. Its translation is CSGLSGRTYEQYF. J is TRBJ2-7 and V is TRBV29-1; the match to TRBD2 covers 9 bases. There are 13 residues in the CDR3. Per the germline V gene, CDR1 is SQVTM and CDR2 is ANQGSEA. With 7 bases clipped from V and 2 bases from J, the junction kept 6 bases outside the gene matches.

This clone appeared a few times. J is TRBJ2-7 and V is TRBV5-5; the D gene could be TRBD1 or TRBD2 (5 bases each). The CDR3 sequence is 15 residues long. Between the trimmed V and J ends, which lost 4 bases and 5 bases, there was a span of 19 bases. Germline lookup yields CDR1 SGHKS and CDR2 YYEKEE (reference sequence). The CDR3 reads CASSLRLWGMDEQYF. The CDR3 nucleotides read TGTGCCAGCAGCCTCCGGCTTTGGGGGATGGACGAGCAGTACTTC.

This chain links TRBV6-1 with TRBJ1-2, with D unclear. This CDR3 is 16 amino acids long. Per germline, CDR1 MNHNS and CDR2 SASEGT. V lost 2 bases and J lost 5, with 18 bases in between. The CDR3 DNA sequence: TGTGCCAGCAGTGAATTTAGCAGGCTAATCTCATATGGCTACACCTTC. Encoded protein: CASSEFSRLISYGYTF.

The chain carries TRBV29-1 and TRBJ2-2, with D perhaps TRBD2 (6 bases). The CDR3 has 14 amino acids. Germline V CDR1 and CDR2: SQVTM, ANQGSEA. V lost 7 bases and J 4 bases, leaving 16 bases between the germline ends. DNA of the CDR3: TGCAGCGCAAAGGGACTGATTTCCACCGGGGAGCTGTTTTTT. Translating it yields CSAKGLISTGELFF.

The V gene is TRBV11-2, the J gene TRBJ2-5; D possibly corresponds to TRBD1 (5 bases). The V end lost 6 bases, the J end lost 2 bases, and 16 bases lay between the germline ends. CDR3 size: 15 residues. The V gene's germline CDR1 is SGHAT and CDR2 FQNNGV. CDR3 bases: TGTGCCAGCAGTTTTAATAGGGGTATACAAGAGACCCAGTACTTC. This sequence encodes CASSFNRGIQETQYF.

To note about this clone: Other DNA sequences within the sample encode an identical CDR3. The CDR3 here is CASSKVIGQGNPCFF. As DNA, the CDR3 is TGTGCCAGCAGCAAAGTTATTGGACAGGGAAACCCCTGTTTCTTC. The chain carries TRBV21-1 and TRBJ2-4; TRBD1, as called in the table, went unchecked against the DNA. TRBV21-1 is assigned pseudogene status. The CDR3 has 15 residues.

The chain joins TRBV2 to TRBJ1-1, with D hard to call. Between the trimmed V and J ends, which lost 2 bases and 6 bases, there was a span of 16 bases. CDR1 is SNHLY and CDR2 is FYNNEI in the germline V gene. The CDR3 contains 15 residues. CDR3 loop: CASSERSYRYPEAFF. CDR3 nucleotides: TGTGCCAGCAGTGAAAGGAGTTATCGGTACCCTGAAGCTTTCTTT.

This sequence joins TRBV6-1 and TRBJ1-2; D unresolved. This CDR3 is built from 11 residues. V gave up 2 bases and J gave up 10 bases, with 8 bases separating them. CDR1 is MNHNS and CDR2 is SASEGT in the germline V gene. The CDR3, as DNA: TGTGCCAGCAGTGAATATGGTCTCTACACCTTC. Its protein product is CASSEYGLYTF.

This clone was observed a few times. The CDR3 sequence: CASSASGRASNYGYTF. The CDR3 bases are TGTGCCAGCAGCGCCTCCGGGAGGGCGAGCAACTATGGCTACACCTTC. This chain uses TRBV4-2 with TRBJ1-2; D is undetermined. The CDR3 is 16 amino acids. Germline V gene lookup returns CDR1 LGHNA and CDR2 YNFKEQ. V lost 5 bases and J 2 bases, leaving 18 bases between the germline ends.

V gene TRBV6-1 combines with J gene TRBJ1-5; D is ambiguous. CDR1 MNHNS and CDR2 SASEGT come from the germline V gene. V gave up 10 bases and J gave up 4 bases, with 11 bases separating them. The CDR3 is 12 residues long. CDR3 sequence reads: CAMGRYNQPQHF. CDR3 DNA: TGTGCCATGGGTCGGTATAATCAGCCCCAGCATTTT.

The chain couples TRBV7-9 to TRBJ1-3, with no clear D. V was shortened by 6 bases and J by 0 bases, with 18 bases between the two germline ends. CDR3 length: 17 residues. From germline, CDR1 is SEHNR and CDR2 FQNEAQ (reference sequence). This CDR3 reads CASSQTSFGSSGNTIYF. The CDR3 nucleotides read TGTGCCAGCAGTCAGACCTCGTTTGGGAGCTCTGGAAACACCATATATTTT. Combining the CDR3 with reference TRBV7-9 and TRBJ1-3 gives the whole variable domain DTGVSQNPRHKITKRGQNVTFRCDPISEHNRLYWYRQTLGQGPEFLTYFQNEAQLEKSRLLSDRFSAERPKGSFSTLEIQRTEQGDSAMYLCASSQTSFGSSGNTIYFGEGSWLTVV.

A note on this clone: Relative to the germline gene, one junction end is altered; a read error may explain this. J is TRBJ2-7 and V is TRBV20-1, with TRBD1 identical over 7 bases. This CDR3 is built from 11 residues. Germline loops: CDR1 DFQATT, CDR2 SNEGSKA (reference sequence). CDR3 amino acids: CSEPFEPDRNF. CDR3 nucleotide sequence: TGCAGTGAACCGTTTGAGCCGGACAGGAACTTC.